This T cell receptor (beta chain) was documented in a study of cytomegalovirus exposure and HLA in healthy donors. Whole-study results and caveats: The classifier reportedly diagnosed cytomegalovirus status with high sensitivity and specificity.

Regarding this clone: Its antigen is as yet unknown.

CDR3 length: 16 residues. Trimming removed 2 bases from V and 6 bases from J, with 19 bases in between. Germline values: CDR1 LGHNA, CDR2 YNFKEQ. The PCR was carried out with 60 Vbeta primers and 13 Jbeta primers. Profiling relied on immunoSEQ multiplex PCR, and the TCRdb table lists in-frame clones only, not all of them. The sample includes 100,000 to 150,000 clones, roughly 74% of them seen just once. The source is a woman between 50 and 59 years old in good health and CMV-seropositive. The chain combines TRBV4-2 with TRBJ1-2; D perhaps matches TRBD1 (6 bases). The sequencing input was PBMCs. The CDR3 reads CASSQPRDNKGDGYTF. As DNA, the CDR3 is TGTGCCAGCAGCCAACCCAGGGACAATAAAGGGGATGGCTACACCTTC.